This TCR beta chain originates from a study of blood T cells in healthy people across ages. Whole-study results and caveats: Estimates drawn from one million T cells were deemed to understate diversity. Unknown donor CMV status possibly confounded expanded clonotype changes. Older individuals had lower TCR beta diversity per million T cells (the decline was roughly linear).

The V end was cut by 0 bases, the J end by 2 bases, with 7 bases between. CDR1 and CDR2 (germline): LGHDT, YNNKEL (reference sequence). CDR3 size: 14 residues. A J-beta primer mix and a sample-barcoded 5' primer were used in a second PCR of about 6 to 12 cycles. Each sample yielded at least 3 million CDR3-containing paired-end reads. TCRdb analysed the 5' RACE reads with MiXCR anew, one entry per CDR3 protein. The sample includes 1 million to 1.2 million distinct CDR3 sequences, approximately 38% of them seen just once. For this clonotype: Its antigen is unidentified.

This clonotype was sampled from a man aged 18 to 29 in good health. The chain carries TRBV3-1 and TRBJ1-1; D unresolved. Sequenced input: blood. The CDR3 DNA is TGTGCCAGCAGCCAAGATTGGGCCAACACTGAAGCTTTCTTT. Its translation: CASSQDWANTEAFF. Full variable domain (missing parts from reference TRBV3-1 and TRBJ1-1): DTAVSQTPKYLVTQMGNDKSIKCEQNLGHDTMYWYKQDSKKFLKIMFSYNNKELIINETVPNRFSPKSPDKAHLNLHINSLELGDSAVYFCASSQDWANTEAFFGQGTRLTVV.